The 2 T cell receptor beta chains listed next were all sequenced from one sample in a study of vaccination effects on CD4 cells after COVID-19. TCRdb's table, derived via immunoSEQ multiplex PCR, lists solely in-frame clones and lacks some. The sample includes roughly 24,000 clones, around four fifths of them seen just once. Antigen-specific CD4+ T cell clonotypes were called by their expansion after viral peptide-pool culture in ViraFEST. When less than 12 days of culture had elapsed, CD4+ T cells were isolated. Participants completed two doses of the BNT162b2 or mRNA-1273 vaccine. Their antigen targets remain unknown. The starting material was CD4+ T cells from PBMCs cultured with HCoV-NL63 spike peptides, obtained after COVID-19 vaccination. The receptors stem from a human donor who received a COVID-19 vaccine.

This clone appeared a few times. The chain couples TRBV2 to TRBJ1-6; possibly TRBD1 for D (6 bases). Per the germline V gene, CDR1 is SNHLY and CDR2 is FYNNEI. V dropped 8 bases and J dropped 2 bases, with 16 bases sitting between them. The CDR3 extends over 16 amino acids. The CDR3 nucleotides are TGTGCCAGCCGGCAATCAGGGGCGGCCTATAATTCACCCCTCCACTTT. This gives the protein CASRQSGAAYNSPLHF.

As to this clone: Other nucleotide sequences from this sample produce the same CDR3. V usage is TRBV5-4 and J usage is TRBJ2-1; 7 positions agree with TRBD2. Per germline, CDR1 SGHNT and CDR2 YYREEE (reference sequence). The V gene end was trimmed by 0 bases and the J gene end by 6 bases; junction bases not matched to a gene: 0. CDR3 length equals 13 residues. The CDR3 bases are TGTGCCAGCAGCTTGGCGGGGGGCAATGAGCAGTTCTTC. Protein sequence: CASSLAGGNEQFF.